This T cell receptor (beta chain) was identified during a study of regulatory T cells in long-lasting Graves disease (dated by TCRdb to about 2021). Turning to the overall study: Persistent Graves' disease was defined as antithyroid drug treatment for over 5 years with persistently positive TSH receptor autoantibodies. This study used TCR sequencing and RNA sequencing of peripheral blood to compare persistent Graves' disease patients against newly diagnosed Graves' disease patients. The study was registered as a clinical trial and conducted in China. A total of around 35 samples were covered by TCR sequencing, comprising around 13 persistent and approximately 20 newly diagnosed Graves' disease patients. Antithyroid drugs had been taken for 8.5 to 13 years on average by persistent Graves' disease patients in the clinical cohort. General findings and caveats noted by the study authors: Sequencing and analysis were limited to the TCR beta chain. Lower TCR Shannon entropy and fewer highly expanded clones were observed in persistent Graves' disease patients than in newly diagnosed patients, which suggested clonal expansion. TRBV28, TRBJ1-2 and TRBJ2-5 were preferentially used in persistent disease, while TRBV20-1 and TRBJ2-1 were favored in newly diagnosed disease. The study examined only peripheral blood because the primary lesion, thyroid tissue, could not be accessed. Patients with persistent disease shared more public clonotypes (about 2,500) than newly diagnosed patients did (around 1,000). The authors noted that the small sample size was a limitation that may lower accuracy.

There are many counts of this clonotype. Its cognate antigen has yet to be identified. It has no much larger one-base neighbor in the sample; base qualities were not kept. CDR1 and CDR2 are read off the germline V gene (reference sequence) as SEHNR and FQNEAQ. The V and J ends are trimmed by 1 base and 2 bases, leaving 15 bases between them. The CDR3 spans 16 residues, from the cysteine through the phenylalanine. Left in the record is the CDR3 DNA by itself, 48 bases read in frame from the first base. Library generation was performed with multiplex PCR. The instrument was an Illumina HiSeq 4000. TCR beta libraries were built with iRepertoire HTBI primers and Arm-PCR amplification of CDR3 regions. Before sequencing, the PCR products went through gel purification. Per the authors' processing: Gene usage analysis of CDR3 amino acid clonotypes relied on the 55 to 80 TRBV and 12 to 15 TRBJ segments identified across samples. COPE and FqMerger were used to merge filtered high-quality paired reads into contigs. BLAST was used to align contigs to IMGT TRBV, TRBD and TRBJ reference genes, and CDR3 was defined according to IMGT. Clonotypes above 0.1% frequency were classified as highly expanded clones. Shannon entropy was used to measure repertoire diversity, and the Gini coefficient was used to measure V-J evenness. A clonotype was considered public if more than one individual shared it. In-frame beta chains were kept once TCRdb had trimmed the public reads at Q25 with fastp and called clones with MiXCR. CDR3 protein sequences are deduplicated, and each keeps its most common genes and DNA. TCRdb's processing, not the authors' own work, is the source of the V and J calls. The sample yields a few hundred thousand distinct CDR3 sequences; approximately 23% were counted once. The top ten constitute around 12% of the sample.

The label giving this sample's time point can be read as: persistent/refractory GD, antithyroid drugs over 5 years with positive TRAb. For both TCR sequencing and RNA sequencing, RNA was extracted from PBMCs using TRIzol. The diagnosis of Graves' disease followed American Thyroid Association guidelines. Patients for the study were recruited at an endocrinology department in Xi'an, China. Each patient gave 8.5 to 9.5 milliliters of peripheral blood, collected in an EDTA anticoagulant tube. PBMCs were isolated by Ficoll Paque Plus density gradient separation without further T cell sorting. An Agilent 2100 Bioanalyzer and agarose gel were used to check RNA quality, while a NanoDrop 2000 measured RNA concentration.

Material: peripheral blood mononuclear cells (PBMCs), obtained when the disease was refractory, from a patient treated with antithyroid drugs. This TCR derives from a female donor with Graves disease. Here the chain combines TRBV7-9 and TRBJ2-7, with TRBD2 tentatively as D gene (5 bases match). The DNA reads TGTGCCAGCAGCTTAGGAGGGCACCCCCTTCCCTACGAGCAGTACTTC. This yields the protein CASSLGGHPLPYEQYF.